The TCR beta chain described here comes from a study of shared clonotypes between healthy human individuals. The material for each subset, its genomic DNA, was split evenly across several immunoSEQ plates. The data were produced by immunoSEQ multiplex PCR, yet TCRdb's version contains in-frame clones alone and is incomplete. The sample comprises over 2 million clones, roughly 95% of which are singletons, and about 0.13% rests with the top ten. Only Caucasian adults living in Nashville, Tennessee served as donors. CDR3 length: 14 amino acids. Germline V gene lookup returns CDR1 SGHRS and CDR2 YFSETQ. The V end lost 2 bases, the J end lost 3 bases, and 11 bases lay between the germline ends.

The chain links TRBV5-1 to TRBJ1-2; D uncertain. Sequenced input: naive CD4+ T cells sorted from blood. This sample's subset: CD45RA+ positively selected. The TCR originated in a man younger than 35 in good health. CDR3 amino acids: CASSFVDPDYGYTF. CDR3 in DNA: TGCGCCAGCAGCTTTGTCGACCCAGACTATGGCTACACCTTC.